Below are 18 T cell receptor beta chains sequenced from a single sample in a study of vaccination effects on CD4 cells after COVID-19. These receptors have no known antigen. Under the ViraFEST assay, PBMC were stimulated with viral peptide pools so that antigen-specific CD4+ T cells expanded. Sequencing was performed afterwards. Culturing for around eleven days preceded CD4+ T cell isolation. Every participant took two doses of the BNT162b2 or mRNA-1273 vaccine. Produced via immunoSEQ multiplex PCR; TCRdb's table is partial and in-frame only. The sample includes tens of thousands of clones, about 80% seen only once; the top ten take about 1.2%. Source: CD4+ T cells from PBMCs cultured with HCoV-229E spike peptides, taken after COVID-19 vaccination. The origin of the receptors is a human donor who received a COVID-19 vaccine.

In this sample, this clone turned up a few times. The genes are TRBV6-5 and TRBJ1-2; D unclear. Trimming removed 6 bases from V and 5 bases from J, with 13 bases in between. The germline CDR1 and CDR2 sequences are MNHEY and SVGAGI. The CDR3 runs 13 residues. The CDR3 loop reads CASRLSSLYGYTF. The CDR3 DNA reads TGTGCCAGCAGATTATCGTCTCTATATGGCTACACCTTC.

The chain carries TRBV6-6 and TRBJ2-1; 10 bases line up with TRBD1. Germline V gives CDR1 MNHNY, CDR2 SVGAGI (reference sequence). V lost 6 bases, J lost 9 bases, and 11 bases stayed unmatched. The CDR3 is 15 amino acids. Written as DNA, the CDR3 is TGTGCCAGCAGCACCCGGGACAGGGGCTTGGGTGAGCAGTTCTTC. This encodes CASSTRDRGLGEQFF.

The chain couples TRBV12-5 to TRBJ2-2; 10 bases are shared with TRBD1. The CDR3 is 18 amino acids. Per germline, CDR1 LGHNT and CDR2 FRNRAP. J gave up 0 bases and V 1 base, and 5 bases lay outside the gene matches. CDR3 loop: CASGLGWGQGSNTGELFF. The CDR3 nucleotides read TGTGCTAGTGGTTTGGGATGGGGACAGGGGTCGAACACCGGGGAGCTGTTTTTT.

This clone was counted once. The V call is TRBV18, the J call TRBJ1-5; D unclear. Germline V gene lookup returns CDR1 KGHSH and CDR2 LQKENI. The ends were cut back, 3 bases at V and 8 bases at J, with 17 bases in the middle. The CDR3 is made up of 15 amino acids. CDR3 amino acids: CASSPTTATREPQHF. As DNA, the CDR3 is TGTGCCAGCTCACCGACGACGGCGACCCGGGAGCCCCAGCATTTT.

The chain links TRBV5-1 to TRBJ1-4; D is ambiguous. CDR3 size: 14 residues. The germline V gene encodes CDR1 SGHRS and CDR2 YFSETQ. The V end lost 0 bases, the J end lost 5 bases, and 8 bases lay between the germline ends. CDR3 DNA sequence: TGCGCCAGCAGCTTGGAGCCGAACAATGAAAAACTGTTTTTT. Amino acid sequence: CASSLEPNNEKLFF. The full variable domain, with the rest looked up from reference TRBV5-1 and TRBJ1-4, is KAGVTQTPRYLIKTRGQQVTLSCSPISGHRSVSWYQQTPGQGLQFLFEYFSETQRNKGNFPGRFSGRQFSNSRSEMNVSTLELGDSALYLCASSLEPNNEKLFFGSGTQLSVL.

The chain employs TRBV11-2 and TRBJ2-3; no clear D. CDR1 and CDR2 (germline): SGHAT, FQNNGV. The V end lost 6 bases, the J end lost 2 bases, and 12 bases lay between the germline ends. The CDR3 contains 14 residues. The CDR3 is CASSQSYYTDTQYF. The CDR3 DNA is TGTGCCAGCAGTCAGAGTTATTACACAGATACGCAGTATTTT.

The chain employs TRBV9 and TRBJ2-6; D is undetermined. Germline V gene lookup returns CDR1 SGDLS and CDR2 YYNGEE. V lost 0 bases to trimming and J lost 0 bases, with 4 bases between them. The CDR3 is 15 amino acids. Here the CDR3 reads CASSVGLSGANVLTF. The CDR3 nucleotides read TGTGCCAGCAGCGTAGGACTCTCTGGGGCCAACGTCCTGACTTTC.

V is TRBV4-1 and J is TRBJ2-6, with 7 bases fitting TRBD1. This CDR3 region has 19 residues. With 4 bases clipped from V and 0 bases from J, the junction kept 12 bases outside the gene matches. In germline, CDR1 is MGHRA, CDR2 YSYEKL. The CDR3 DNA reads TGCGCCAGCAGCCTAATAGGGGGCAGCTCCTACTCTGGGGCCAACGTCCTGACTTTC. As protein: CASSLIGGSSYSGANVLTF.

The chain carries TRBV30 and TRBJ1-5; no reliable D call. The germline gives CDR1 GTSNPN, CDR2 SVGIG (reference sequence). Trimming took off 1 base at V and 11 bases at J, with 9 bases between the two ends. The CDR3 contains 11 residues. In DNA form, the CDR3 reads TGTGCCTGGAGTGCGGGCCCTACCCAGCATTTT. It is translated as CAWSAGPTQHF.

CDR3 in DNA: TGTGCCAGCAGTCGGGGTGGGGGGGGAAACACCATATATTTT. Amino acids: CASSRGGGGNTIYF. The chain uses TRBV6-5 and TRBJ1-3; possible D gene TRBD1, 5 bases. Germline values: CDR1 MNHEY, CDR2 SVGAGI. Trimming stripped 5 bases from V and 4 bases from J, with 12 bases between. The length of the CDR3 is 14 residues.

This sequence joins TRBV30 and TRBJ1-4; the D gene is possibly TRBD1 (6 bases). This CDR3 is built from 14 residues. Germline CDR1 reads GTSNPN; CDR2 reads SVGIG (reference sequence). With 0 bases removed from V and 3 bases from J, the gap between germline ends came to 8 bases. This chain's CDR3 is CAWSVGGSNEKLFF. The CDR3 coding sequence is TGTGCCTGGAGTGTAGGGGGTTCTAATGAAAAACTGTTTTTT.

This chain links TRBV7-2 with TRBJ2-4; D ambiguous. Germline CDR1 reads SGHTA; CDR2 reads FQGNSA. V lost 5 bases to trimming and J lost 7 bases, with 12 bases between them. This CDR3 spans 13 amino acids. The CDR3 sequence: CASSPYGGNIQYF. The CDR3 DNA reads TGTGCCAGCAGCCCATACGGTGGGAACATTCAGTACTTC.

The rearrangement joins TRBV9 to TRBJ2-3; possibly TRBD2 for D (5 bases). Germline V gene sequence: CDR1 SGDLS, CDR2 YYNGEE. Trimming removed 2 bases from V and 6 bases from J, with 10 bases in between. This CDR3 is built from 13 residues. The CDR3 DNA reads TGTGCCAGCAGCGTTTCTAGCCTGGATACGCAGTATTTT. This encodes CASSVSSLDTQYF.

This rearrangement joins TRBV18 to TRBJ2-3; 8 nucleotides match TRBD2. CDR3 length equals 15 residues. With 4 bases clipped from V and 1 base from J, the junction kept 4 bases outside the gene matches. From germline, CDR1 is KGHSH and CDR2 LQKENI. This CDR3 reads CASSLRAGGTDTQYF. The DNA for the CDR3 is TGTGCCAGCTCACTCAGAGCGGGGGGCACAGATACGCAGTATTTT.

This chain's CDR3 is CASSPRTLRFGNYGYTF. CDR3 nucleotide sequence: TGTGCCAGCAGCCCAAGGACCTTGCGGTTTGGCAACTATGGCTACACCTTC. The rearrangement joins TRBV27 to TRBJ1-2; D remains ambiguous. The CDR3 is 17 amino acids. The ends were cut back, 6 bases at V and 2 bases at J, with 22 bases in the middle. CDR1 MNHEY and CDR2 SMNVEV come from the germline V gene (reference sequence).

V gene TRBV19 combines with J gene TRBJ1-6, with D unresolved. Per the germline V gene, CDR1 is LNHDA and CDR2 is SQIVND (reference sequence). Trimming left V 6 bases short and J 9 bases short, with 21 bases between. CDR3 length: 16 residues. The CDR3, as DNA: TGTGCCAGTAGCCCGACGATTACCCCTCTCGGTTCACCCCTCCACTTT. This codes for CASSPTITPLGSPLHF. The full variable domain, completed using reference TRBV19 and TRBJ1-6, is DGGITQSPKYLFRKEGQNVTLSCEQNLNHDAMYWYRQDPGQGLRLIYYSQIVNDFQKGDIAEGYSVSREKKESFPLTVTSAQKNPTAFYLCASSPTITPLGSPLHFGNGTRLTVT.

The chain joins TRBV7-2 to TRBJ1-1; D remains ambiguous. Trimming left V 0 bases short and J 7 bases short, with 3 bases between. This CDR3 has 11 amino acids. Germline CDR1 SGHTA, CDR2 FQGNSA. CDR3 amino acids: CASSLALEAFF. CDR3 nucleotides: TGTGCCAGCAGCTTAGCGCTTGAAGCTTTCTTT. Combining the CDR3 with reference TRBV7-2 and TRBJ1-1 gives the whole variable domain GAGVSQSPSNKVTEKGKDVELRCDPISGHTALYWYRQSLGQGLEFLIYFQGNSAPDKSGLPSDRFSAERTGGSVSTLTIQRTQQEDSAVYLCASSLALEAFFGQGTRLTVV.

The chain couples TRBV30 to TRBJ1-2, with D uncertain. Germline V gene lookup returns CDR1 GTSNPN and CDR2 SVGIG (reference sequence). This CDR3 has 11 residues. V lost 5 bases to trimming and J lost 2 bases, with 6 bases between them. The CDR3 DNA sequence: TGTGCCTGGGGTGGAAACTATGGCTACACCTTC. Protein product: CAWGGNYGYTF.